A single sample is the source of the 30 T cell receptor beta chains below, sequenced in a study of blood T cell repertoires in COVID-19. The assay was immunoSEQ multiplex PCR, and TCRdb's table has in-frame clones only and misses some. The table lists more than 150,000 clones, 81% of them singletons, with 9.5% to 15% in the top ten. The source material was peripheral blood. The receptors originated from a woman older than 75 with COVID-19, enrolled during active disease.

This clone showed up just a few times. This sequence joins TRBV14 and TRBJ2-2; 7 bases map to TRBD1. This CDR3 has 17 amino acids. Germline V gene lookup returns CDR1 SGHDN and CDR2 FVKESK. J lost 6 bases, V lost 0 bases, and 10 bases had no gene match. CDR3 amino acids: CASSQDLNRGRAGELFF. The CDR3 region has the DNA TGTGCCAGCAGCCAAGATCTGAACAGGGGCAGGGCCGGGGAGCTGTTTTTT. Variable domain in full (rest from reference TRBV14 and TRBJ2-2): EAGVTQFPSHSVIEKGQTVTLRCDPISGHDNLYWYRRVMGKEIKFLLHFVKESKQDESGMPNNRFLAERTGGTYSTLKVQPAELEDSGVYFCASSQDLNRGRAGELFFGEGSRLTVL.

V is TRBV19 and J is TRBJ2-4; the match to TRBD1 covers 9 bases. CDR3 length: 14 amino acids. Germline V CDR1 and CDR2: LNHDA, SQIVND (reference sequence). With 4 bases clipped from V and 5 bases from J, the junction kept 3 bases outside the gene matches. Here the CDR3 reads CASSRGQGQNIQYF. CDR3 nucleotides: TGTGCCAGTAGTAGGGGACAGGGTCAAAACATTCAGTACTTC.

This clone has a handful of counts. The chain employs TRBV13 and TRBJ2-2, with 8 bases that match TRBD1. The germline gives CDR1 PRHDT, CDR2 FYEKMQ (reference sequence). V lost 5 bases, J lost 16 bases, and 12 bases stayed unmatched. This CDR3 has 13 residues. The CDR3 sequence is CASSRERTGHAFF. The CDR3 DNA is TGTGCCAGCAGCAGGGAACGGACAGGGCACGCGTTTTTT.

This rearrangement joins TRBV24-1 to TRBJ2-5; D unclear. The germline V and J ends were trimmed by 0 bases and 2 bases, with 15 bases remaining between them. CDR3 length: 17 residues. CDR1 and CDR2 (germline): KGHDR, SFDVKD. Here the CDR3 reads CATSDLRPSTNQETQYF. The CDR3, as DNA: TGTGCCACCAGTGATTTGCGACCTTCTACTAATCAAGAGACCCAGTACTTC.

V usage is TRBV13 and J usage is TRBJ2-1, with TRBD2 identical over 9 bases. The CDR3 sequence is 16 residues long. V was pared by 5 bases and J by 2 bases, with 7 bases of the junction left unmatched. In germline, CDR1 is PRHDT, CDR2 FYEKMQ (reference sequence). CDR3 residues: CASSGASGITYNEQFF. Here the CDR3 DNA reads TGTGCCAGCAGCGGCGCTAGCGGGATAACCTACAATGAGCAGTTCTTC.

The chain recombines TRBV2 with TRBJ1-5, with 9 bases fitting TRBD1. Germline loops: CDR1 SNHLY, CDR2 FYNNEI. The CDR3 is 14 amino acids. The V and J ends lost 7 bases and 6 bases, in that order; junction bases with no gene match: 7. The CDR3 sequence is CASIPGQGGQPQHF. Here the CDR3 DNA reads TGTGCCAGCATTCCGGGACAGGGCGGTCAGCCCCAGCATTTT.

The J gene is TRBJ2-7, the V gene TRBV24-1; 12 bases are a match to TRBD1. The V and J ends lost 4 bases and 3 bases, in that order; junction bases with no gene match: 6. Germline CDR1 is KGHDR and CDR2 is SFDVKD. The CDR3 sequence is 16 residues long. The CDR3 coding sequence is TGTGCCACCAGTGACGCCGGGACAGGGGGCCTCTACGAGCAGTACTTC. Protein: CATSDAGTGGLYEQYF.

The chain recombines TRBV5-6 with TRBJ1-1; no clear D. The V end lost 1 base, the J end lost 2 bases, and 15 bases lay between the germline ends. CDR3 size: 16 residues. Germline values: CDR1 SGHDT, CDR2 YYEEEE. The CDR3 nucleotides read TGTGCCAGCAGCTTGTTAGGGCGAGGAGGAAACACTGAAGCTTTCTTT. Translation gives CASSLLGRGGNTEAFF.

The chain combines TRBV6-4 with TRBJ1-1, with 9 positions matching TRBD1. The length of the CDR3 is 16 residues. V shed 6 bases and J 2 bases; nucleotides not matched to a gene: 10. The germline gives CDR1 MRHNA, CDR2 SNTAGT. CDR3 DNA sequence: TGTGCCAGCAGCCGGACAGGGGCGAACAGTAACACTGAAGCTTTCTTT. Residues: CASSRTGANSNTEAFF.

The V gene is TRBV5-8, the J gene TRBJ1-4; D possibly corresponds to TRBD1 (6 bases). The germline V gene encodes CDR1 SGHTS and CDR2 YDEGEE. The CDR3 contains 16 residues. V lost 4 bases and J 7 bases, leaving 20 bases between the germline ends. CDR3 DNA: TGTGCCAGCAGCAAGGGACATTCCTCTATATCTGAAAAACTGTTTTTT. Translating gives CASSKGHSSISEKLFF.

CDR3 nucleotide sequence: TGTGCCAGCAGTCAGGGGAGCAATCAGCCCCAGCATTTT. Translated: CASSQGSNQPQHF. The chain employs TRBV2 and TRBJ1-5, with D maybe TRBD1 (6 bases). Germline-derived CDR1 and CDR2 are SNHLY and FYNNEI. CDR3 length: 13 residues. Trimming removed 5 bases from V and 1 base from J, with 6 bases in between. The variable domain in full, completed from reference TRBV2 and TRBJ1-5, reads EPEVTQTPSHQVTQMGQEVILRCVPISNHLYFYWYRQILGQKVEFLVSFYNNEISEKSEIFDDQFSVERPDGSNFTLKIRSTKLEDSAMYFCASSQGSNQPQHFGDGTRLSIL.

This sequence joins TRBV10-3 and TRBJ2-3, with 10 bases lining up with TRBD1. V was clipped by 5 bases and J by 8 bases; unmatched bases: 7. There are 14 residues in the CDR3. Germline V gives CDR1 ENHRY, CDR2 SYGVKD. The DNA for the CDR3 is TGTGCCATCAGTCCGGGACAGGGGCCCTCTACGCAGTATTTT. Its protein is CAISPGQGPSTQYF.

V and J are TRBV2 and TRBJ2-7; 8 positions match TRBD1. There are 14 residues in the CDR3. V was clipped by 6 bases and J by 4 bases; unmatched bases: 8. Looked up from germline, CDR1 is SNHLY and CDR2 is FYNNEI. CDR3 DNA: TGTGCCAGCAGCCGGACAGGGTCGATTTACGAGCAGTACTTC. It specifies CASSRTGSIYEQYF.

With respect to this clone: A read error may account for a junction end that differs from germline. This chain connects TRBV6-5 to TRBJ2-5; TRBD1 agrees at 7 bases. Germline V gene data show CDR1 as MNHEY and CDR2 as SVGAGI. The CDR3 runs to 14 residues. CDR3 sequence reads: CASRPPGQQEAQYF. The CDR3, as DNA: TGTGCCAGCAGGCCGCCGGGACAGCAAGAGGCCCAGTACTTC.

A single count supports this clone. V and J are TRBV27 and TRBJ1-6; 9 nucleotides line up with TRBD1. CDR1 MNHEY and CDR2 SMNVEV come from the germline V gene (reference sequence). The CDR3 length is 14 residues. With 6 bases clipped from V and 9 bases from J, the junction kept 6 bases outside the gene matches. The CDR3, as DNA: TGTGCCAGCAGCCCGACAGGGGGAATTTCACCCCTCCACTTT. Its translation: CASSPTGGISPLHF.

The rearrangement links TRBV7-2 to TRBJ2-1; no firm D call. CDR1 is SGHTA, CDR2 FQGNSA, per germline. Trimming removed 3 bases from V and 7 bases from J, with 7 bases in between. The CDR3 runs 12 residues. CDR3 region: CASSLTGNEQFF. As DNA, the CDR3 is TGTGCCAGCAGCTTGACTGGGAATGAGCAGTTCTTC. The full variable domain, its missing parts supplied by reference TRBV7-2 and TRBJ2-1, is GAGVSQSPSNKVTEKGKDVELRCDPISGHTALYWYRQSLGQGLEFLIYFQGNSAPDKSGLPSDRFSAERTGGSVSTLTIQRTQQEDSAVYLCASSLTGNEQFFGPGTRLTVL.

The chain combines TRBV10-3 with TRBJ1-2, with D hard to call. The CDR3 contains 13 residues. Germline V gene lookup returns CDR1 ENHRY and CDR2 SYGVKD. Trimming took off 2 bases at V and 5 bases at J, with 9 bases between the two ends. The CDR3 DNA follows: TGTGCCATCAGTGAGGAGAGAGAATATGGCTACACCTTC. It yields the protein CAISEEREYGYTF.

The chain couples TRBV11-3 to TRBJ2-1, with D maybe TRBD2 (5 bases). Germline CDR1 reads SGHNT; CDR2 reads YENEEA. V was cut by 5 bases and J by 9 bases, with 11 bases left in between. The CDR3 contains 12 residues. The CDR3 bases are TGTGCCAGCAGCCGGAACCGGGGTGAGCAGTTCTTC. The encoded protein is CASSRNRGEQFF.

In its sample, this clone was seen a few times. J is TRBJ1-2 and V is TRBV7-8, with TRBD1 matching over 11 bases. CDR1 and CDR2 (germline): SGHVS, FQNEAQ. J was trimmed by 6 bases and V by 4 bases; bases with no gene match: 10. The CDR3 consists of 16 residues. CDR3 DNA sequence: TGTGCCAGCAGCTCCGGGACAGGGGGGGGGAGGAATGGCTACACCTTC. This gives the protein CASSSGTGGGRNGYTF. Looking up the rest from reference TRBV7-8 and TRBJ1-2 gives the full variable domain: GAGVSQSPRYKVAKRGQDVALRCDPISGHVSLFWYQQALGQGPEFLTYFQNEAQLDKSGLPSDRFFAERPEGSVSTLKIQRTQQEDSAVYLCASSSGTGGGRNGYTFGSGTRLTVV.

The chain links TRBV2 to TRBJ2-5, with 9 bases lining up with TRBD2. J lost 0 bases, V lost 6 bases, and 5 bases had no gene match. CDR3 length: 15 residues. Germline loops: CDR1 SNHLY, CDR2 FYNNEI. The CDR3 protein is CASSRTSANQETQYF. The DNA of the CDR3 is TGTGCCAGCAGCAGGACTAGCGCAAACCAAGAGACCCAGTACTTC.

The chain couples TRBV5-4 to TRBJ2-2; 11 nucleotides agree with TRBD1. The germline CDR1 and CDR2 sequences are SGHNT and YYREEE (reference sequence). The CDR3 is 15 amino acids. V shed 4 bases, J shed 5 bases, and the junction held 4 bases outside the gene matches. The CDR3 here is CASSDGTGGTGELFF. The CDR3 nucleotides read TGTGCCAGCAGCGACGGGACAGGGGGAACCGGGGAGCTGTTTTTT. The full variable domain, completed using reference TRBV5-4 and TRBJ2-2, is ETGVTQSPTHLIKTRGQQVTLRCSSQSGHNTVSWYQQALGQGPQFIFQYYREEENGRGNFPPRFSGLQFPNYSSELNVNALELDDSALYLCASSDGTGGTGELFFGEGSRLTVL.

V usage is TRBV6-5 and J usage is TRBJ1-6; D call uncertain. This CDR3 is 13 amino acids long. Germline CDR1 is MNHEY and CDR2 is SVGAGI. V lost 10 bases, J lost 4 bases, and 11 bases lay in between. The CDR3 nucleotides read TGTGCCATCTCCGGGGTGTATAATTCACCCCTCCACTTT. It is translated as CAISGVYNSPLHF.

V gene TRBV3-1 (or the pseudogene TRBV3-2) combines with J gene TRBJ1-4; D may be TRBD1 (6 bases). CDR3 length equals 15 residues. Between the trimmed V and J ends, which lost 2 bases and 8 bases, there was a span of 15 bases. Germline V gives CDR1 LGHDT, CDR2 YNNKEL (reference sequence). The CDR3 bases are TGTGCCAGCAGCCAATATCAGGGGCTTGACGAAAAACTGTTTTTT. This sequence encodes CASSQYQGLDEKLFF.

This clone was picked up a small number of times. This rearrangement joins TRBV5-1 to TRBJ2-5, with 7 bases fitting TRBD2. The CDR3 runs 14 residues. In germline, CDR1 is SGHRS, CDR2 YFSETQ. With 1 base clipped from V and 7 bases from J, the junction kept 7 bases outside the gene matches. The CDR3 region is CASSLKGREGTQYF. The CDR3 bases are TGCGCCAGCAGCTTGAAGGGAAGGGAGGGGACCCAGTACTTC.

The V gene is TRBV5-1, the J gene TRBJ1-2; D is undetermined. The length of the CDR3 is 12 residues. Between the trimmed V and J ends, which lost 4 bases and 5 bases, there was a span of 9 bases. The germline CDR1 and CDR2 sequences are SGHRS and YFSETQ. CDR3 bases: TGCGCCAGCAGCCCCTCGTTATATGGCTACACCTTC. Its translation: CASSPSLYGYTF.

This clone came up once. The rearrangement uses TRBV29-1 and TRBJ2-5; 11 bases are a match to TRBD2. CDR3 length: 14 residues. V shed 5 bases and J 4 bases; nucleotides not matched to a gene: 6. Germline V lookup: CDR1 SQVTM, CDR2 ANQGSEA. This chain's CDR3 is CSVSPGLAVETQYF. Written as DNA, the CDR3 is TGCAGCGTTTCTCCGGGACTAGCGGTAGAGACCCAGTACTTC.

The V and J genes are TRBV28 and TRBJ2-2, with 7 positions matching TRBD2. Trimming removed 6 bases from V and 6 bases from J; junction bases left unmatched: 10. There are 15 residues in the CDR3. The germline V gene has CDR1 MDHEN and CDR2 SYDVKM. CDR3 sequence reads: CASSPEGRAPGELFF. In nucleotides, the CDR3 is TGTGCCAGCAGCCCTGAGGGGAGGGCCCCCGGGGAGCTGTTTTTT.

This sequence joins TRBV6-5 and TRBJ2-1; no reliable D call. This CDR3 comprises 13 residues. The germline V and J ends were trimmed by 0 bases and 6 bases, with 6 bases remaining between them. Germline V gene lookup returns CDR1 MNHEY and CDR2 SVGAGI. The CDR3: CASSYSLSNEQFF. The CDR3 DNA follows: TGTGCCAGCAGTTACTCCCTTTCCAATGAGCAGTTCTTC.

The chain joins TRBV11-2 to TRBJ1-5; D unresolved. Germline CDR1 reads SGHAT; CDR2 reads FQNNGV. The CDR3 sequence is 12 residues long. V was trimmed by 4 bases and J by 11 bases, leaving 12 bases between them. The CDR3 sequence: CASSSPRGTQHF. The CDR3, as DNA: TGTGCCAGCAGCTCCCCCCGAGGGACCCAGCATTTT.

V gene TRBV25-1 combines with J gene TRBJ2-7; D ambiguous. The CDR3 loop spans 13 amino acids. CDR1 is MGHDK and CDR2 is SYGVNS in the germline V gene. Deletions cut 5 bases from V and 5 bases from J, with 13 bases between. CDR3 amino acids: CASSPPQNNEQYF. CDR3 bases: TGTGCCAGCAGTCCTCCCCAAAACAACGAGCAGTACTTC.